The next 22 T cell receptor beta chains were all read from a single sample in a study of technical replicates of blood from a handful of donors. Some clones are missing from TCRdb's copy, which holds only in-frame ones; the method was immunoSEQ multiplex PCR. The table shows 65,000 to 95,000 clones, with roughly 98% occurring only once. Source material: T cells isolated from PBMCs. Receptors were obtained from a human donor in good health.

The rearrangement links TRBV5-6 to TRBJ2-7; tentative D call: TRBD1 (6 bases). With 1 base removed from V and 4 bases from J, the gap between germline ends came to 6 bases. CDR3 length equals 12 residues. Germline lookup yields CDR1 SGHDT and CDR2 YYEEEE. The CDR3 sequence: CASSLQGYEQYF. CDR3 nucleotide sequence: TGTGCCAGCAGCTTGCAGGGGTACGAGCAGTACTTC.

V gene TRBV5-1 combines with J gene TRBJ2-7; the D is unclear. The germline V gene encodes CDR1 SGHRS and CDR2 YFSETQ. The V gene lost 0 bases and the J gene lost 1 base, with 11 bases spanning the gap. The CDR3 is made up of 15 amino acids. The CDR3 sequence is CASSLARNPSYEQYF. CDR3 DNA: TGCGCCAGCAGCTTGGCCAGAAACCCGTCCTACGAGCAGTACTTC.

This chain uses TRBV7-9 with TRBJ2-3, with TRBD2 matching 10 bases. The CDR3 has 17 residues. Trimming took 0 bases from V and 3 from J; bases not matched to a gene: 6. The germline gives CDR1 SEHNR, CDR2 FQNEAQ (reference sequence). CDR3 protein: CASSLAILAGLTDTQYF. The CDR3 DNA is TGTGCCAGCAGCTTAGCGATACTAGCGGGGCTTACAGATACGCAGTATTTT.

The CDR3 DNA reads as TGCAGCACCCTAGCGGGGACTTCGAACACCGGGGAGCTGTTTTTT. This encodes CSTLAGTSNTGELFF. The chain combines TRBV29-1 with TRBJ2-2; 9 bases are a match to TRBD2. The trim removed 8 bases at V and 0 bases at J, leaving 7 bases unmatched. Germline CDR1 is SQVTM and CDR2 is ANQGSEA. There are 15 residues in the CDR3.

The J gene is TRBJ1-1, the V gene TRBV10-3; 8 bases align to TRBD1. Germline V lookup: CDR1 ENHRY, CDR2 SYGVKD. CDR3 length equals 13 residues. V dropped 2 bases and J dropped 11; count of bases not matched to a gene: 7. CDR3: CAISELDRAAAFF. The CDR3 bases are TGTGCCATCAGTGAGCTGGACAGGGCTGCGGCTTTCTTT.

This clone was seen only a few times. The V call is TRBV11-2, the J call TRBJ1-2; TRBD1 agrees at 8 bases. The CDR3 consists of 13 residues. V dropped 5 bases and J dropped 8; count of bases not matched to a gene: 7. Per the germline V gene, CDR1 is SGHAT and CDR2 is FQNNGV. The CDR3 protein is CASSPRTGLGYTF. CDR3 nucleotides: TGTGCCAGCAGCCCCCGGACAGGGCTAGGCTACACCTTC.

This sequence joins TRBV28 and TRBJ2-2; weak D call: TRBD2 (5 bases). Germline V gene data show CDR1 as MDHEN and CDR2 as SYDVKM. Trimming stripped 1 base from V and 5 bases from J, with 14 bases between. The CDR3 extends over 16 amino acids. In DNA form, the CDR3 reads TGTGCCAGCAGTTTATATTCGGGGTCGCGGACCGGGGAGCTGTTTTTT. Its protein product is CASSLYSGSRTGELFF.

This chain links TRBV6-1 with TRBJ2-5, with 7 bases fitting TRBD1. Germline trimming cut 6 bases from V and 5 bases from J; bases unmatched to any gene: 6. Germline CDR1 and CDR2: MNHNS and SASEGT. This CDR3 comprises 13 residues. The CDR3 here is CASRRDRRETQYF. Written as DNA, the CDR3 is TGTGCCAGCAGAAGGGACAGAAGGGAGACCCAGTACTTC.

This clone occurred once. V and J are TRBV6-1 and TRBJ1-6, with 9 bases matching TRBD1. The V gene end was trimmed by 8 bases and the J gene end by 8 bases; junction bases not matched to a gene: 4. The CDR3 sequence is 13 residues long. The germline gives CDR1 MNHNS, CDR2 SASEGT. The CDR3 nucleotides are TGTGCCAGCGAGTGGACAGGGGATTCACCCCTCCACTTT. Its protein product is CASEWTGDSPLHF.

The CDR3: CASSDSVQPQHF. In DNA form, the CDR3 reads TGTGCCAGCAGTGACTCGGTCCAGCCCCAGCATTTT. The chain employs TRBV25-1 and TRBJ1-5; no reliable D call. Germline V gene lookup returns CDR1 MGHDK and CDR2 SYGVNS. The CDR3 runs 12 residues. V lost 3 bases and J 7 bases, leaving 7 bases between the germline ends. Looking up the rest from reference TRBV25-1 and TRBJ1-5 gives the full variable domain: EADIYQTPRYLVIGTGKKITLECSQTMGHDKMYWYQQDPGMELHLIHYSYGVNSTEKGDLSSESTVSRIRTEHFPLTLESARPSHTSQYLCASSDSVQPQHFGDGTRLSIL.

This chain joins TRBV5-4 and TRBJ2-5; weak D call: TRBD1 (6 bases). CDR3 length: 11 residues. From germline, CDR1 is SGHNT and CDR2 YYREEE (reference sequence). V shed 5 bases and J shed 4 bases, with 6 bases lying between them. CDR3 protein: CASRGGETQYF. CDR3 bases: TGTGCCAGCAGAGGGGGAGAGACCCAGTACTTC.

Here the CDR3 reads CATTGERGYNEQFF. CDR3 nucleotide sequence: TGTGCCACCACAGGCGAGCGGGGGTACAATGAGCAGTTCTTC. The J gene is TRBJ2-1, the V gene TRBV10-3, with TRBD2 matching over 8 bases. This CDR3 has 14 amino acids. The V gene's germline CDR1 is ENHRY and CDR2 SYGVKD. With V trimmed by 10 bases and J by 4 bases, 9 bases remained unmatched.

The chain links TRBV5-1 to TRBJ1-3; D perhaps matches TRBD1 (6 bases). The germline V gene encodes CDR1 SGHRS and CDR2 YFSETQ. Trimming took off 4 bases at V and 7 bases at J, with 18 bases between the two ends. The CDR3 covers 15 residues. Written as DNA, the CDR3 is TGCGCCAGCAGCCAGGACAGCTCGGACCTTAACACCATATATTTT. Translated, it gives CASSQDSSDLNTIYF. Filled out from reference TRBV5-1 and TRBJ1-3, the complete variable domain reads KAGVTQTPRYLIKTRGQQVTLSCSPISGHRSVSWYQQTPGQGLQFLFEYFSETQRNKGNFPGRFSGRQFSNSRSEMNVSTLELGDSALYLCASSQDSSDLNTIYFGEGSWLTVV.

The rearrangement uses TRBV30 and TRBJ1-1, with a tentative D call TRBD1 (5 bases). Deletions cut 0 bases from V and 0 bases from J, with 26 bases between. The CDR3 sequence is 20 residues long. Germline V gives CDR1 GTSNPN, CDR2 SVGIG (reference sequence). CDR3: CAWSVQRFGLKDSLNTEAFF. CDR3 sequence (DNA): TGTGCCTGGAGTGTACAAAGATTCGGGTTGAAAGACAGCCTGAACACTGAAGCTTTCTTT.

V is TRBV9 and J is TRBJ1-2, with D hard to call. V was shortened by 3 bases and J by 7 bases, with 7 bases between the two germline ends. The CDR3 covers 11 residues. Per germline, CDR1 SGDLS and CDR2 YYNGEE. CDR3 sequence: CASSGLSGYTF. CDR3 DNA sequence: TGTGCCAGCAGCGGACTTTCTGGCTACACCTTC.

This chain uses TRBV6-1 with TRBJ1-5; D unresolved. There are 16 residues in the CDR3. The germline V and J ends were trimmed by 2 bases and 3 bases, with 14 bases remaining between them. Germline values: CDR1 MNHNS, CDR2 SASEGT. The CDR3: CASSESPGAVNQPQHF. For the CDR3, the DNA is TGTGCCAGCAGTGAAAGCCCAGGAGCGGTCAATCAGCCCCAGCATTTT.

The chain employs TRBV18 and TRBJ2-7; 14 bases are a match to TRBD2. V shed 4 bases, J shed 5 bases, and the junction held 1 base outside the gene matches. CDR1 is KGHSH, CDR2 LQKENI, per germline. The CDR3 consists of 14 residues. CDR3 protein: CASSLGLAGDEQYF. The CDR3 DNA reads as TGTGCCAGCTCACTGGGACTAGCGGGAGACGAGCAGTACTTC.

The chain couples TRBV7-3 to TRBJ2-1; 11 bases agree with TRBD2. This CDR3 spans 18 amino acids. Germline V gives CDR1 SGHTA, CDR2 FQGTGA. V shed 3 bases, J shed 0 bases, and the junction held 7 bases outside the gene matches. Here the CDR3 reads CASSFVRLAGSSYNEQFF. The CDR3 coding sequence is TGTGCCAGCAGCTTTGTCCGACTAGCGGGGAGCTCCTACAATGAGCAGTTCTTC.

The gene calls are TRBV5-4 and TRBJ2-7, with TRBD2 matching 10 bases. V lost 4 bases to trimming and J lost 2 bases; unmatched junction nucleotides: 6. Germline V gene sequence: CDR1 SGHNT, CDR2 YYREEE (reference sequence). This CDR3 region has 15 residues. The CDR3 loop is CASSGSSGGTYEQYF. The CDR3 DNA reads TGTGCCAGCAGCGGCTCTAGCGGGGGAACCTACGAGCAGTACTTC. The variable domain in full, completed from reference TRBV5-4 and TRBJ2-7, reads ETGVTQSPTHLIKTRGQQVTLRCSSQSGHNTVSWYQQALGQGPQFIFQYYREEENGRGNFPPRFSGLQFPNYSSELNVNALELDDSALYLCASSGSSGGTYEQYFGPGTRLTVT.

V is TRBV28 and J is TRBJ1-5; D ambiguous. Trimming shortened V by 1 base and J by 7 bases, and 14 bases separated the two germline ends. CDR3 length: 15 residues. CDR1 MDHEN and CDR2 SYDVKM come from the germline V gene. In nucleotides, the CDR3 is TGTGCCAGCAGTTTATTCAAATCAGGAAAGCAGCCCCAGCATTTT. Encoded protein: CASSLFKSGKQPQHF.

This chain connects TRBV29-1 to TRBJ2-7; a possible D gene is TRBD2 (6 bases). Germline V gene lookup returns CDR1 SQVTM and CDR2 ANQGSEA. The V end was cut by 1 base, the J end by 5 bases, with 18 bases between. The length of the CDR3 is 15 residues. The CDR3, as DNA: TGCAGCGTTGAAGCCTGGGACGGGGGAGGCCACGAGCAGTACTTC. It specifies CSVEAWDGGGHEQYF.

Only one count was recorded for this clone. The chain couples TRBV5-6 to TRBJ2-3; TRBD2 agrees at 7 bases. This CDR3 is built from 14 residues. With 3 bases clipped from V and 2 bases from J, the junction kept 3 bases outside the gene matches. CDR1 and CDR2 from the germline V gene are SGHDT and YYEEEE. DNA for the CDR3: TGTGCCAGCAGCTCCCGGGGGGTCACAGATACGCAGTATTTT. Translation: CASSSRGVTDTQYF.